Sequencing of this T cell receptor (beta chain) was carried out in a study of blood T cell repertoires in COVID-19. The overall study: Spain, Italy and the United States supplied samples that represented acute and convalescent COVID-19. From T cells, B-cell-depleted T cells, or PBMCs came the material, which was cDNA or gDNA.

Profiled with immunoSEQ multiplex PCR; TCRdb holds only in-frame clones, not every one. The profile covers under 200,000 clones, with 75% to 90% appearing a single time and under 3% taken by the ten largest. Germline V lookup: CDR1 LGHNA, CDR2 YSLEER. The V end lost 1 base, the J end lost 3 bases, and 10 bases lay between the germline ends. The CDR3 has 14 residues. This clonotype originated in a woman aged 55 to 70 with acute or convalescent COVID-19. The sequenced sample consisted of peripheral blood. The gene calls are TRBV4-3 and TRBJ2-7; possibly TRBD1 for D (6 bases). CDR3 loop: CASSQGQAYYEQYF. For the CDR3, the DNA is TGCGCCAGCAGCCAAGGACAGGCCTACTACGAGCAGTACTTC.